These T cell receptor beta chains were read from a single sample in a study of early T cells in non-severe SARS-CoV-2 infection. In TCRdb, the 5' RACE reads were re-called with MiXCR into one record per CDR3 protein. The sample contains approximately 81,000 distinct CDR3 sequences, about 14% of which appear only once. What was sequenced was whole blood. Receptors originate from an adult who was a healthcare worker with PCR-confirmed SARS-CoV-2 infection or an uninfected control (not recorded which). Both conserved end residues are part of each CDR3. Each record gives: CDR3 DNA, CDR3 protein, J gene, D gene, clone size, V gene. A D gene is named only where the DNA matches it firmly. Clone size is given for some rows only: seen once, a few or many times, or a class if the clone is expanded.

TGTGCCACCAGTGACGGGGGCGGGGGGTCCACAGATACGCAGTATTTT | CATSDGGGGSTDTQYF | TRBJ2-3 | TRBD2 | . | TRBV24-1
TGTGCCAGCAGCCCCATATCAGGCGAGCAGTACTTC | CASSPISGEQYF | TRBJ2-7 | . | many | TRBV11-2
TGTGCCAGCAGCCCCCGGACAGGGGCTGGAAACACCATATATTTT | CASSPRTGAGNTIYF | TRBJ1-3 | TRBD1 | . | TRBV9
TGTGCCAGCAGCCCCACAAGGGGTCGGACTGAGAGTAGAAACACCATATATTTT | CASSPTRGRTESRNTIYF | TRBJ1-3 | . | many | TRBV7-8
TGCGCCAGCTCCCCAAGACTGAACACTGAAGCTTTCTTT | CASSPRLNTEAFF | TRBJ1-1 | . | few | TRBV10-2
TGTGCCAGCAGTAGGAGAATGGAGACCCAGTACTTC | CASSRRMETQYF | TRBJ2-5 | . | . | TRBV7-9
TGCGCCAGCAGCCAAGACTCCTACGAGCAGTACTTC | CASSQDSYEQYF | TRBJ2-7 | . | . | TRBV4-1
TGCGCCAGCAGCCCCGAGCGACGCTATGGCTACACCTTC | CASSPERRYGYTF | TRBJ1-2 | . | many | TRBV5-1
TGCAGTGCTAGAGATAGGGCAGATTATGGCTACACCTTC | CSARDRADYGYTF | TRBJ1-2 | . | . | TRBV20-1
TGCGCCAGCAGCTTGTTCGAGACCCAGTACTTC | CASSLFETQYF | TRBJ2-5 | . | . | TRBV5-1
TGTGCCTGGAGTCGCGACAGGGGGATCGGCGCCCTCCACTTT | CAWSRDRGIGALHF | TRBJ1-6 | TRBD1 | few | TRBV30
TGCAGCGTTGGAGTGTTAATGAACACTGAAGCTTTCTTT | CSVGVLMNTEAFF | TRBJ1-1 | . | . | TRBV29-1
TGTGCCAGCAGTCAACAGCATAAGCCCTACGAGCAGTACTTC | CASSQQHKPYEQYF | TRBJ2-7 | . | many | TRBV25-1
TGTGCCAGCAGCTTAGGATTTGCCCCAGATACGCAGTATTTT | CASSLGFAPDTQYF | TRBJ2-3 | . | many | TRBV7-9
TGTGCCAGCAGCTTAGAGAGGCTCCGGACAGATACGCAGTATTTT | CASSLERLRTDTQYF | TRBJ2-3 | . | few | TRBV11-2
TGTGCCAACCAAAAAAACGGGACGAGGATCTATGGCTACACCTTC | CANQKNGTRIYGYTF | TRBJ1-2 | . | many | TRBV27
TGCGCCAGCAGCCAGACAGGAGCGATCAAACGGAACTACGAGCAGTACTTC | CASSQTGAIKRNYEQYF | TRBJ2-7 | . | few | TRBV4-1
TGTGCCAGCAGCCAGACACCGAGGGGGGATTCACCCCTCCACTTT | CASSQTPRGDSPLHF | TRBJ1-6 | . | many | TRBV7-9
TGTGCCAGCAGTTTAAGGCCGGGAGGGGGCGATGAGCAGTTCTTC | CASSLRPGGGDEQFF | TRBJ2-1 | . | . | TRBV12-3/TRBV12-4
TGTGCCAGCAGTACTCAGGTTAGGAACACTGAAGCTTTCTTT | CASSTQVRNTEAFF | TRBJ1-1 | . | . | TRBV6-2/TRBV6-3
TGTGCCAGCAGTCCCGGATTGCGGGGGGACTACGAGCAGTACTTC | CASSPGLRGDYEQYF | TRBJ2-7 | TRBD2 | . | TRBV12-3/TRBV12-4
TGCAGTGCCACAGGACAGGGCAGTGAAAAACTGTTTTTT | CSATGQGSEKLFF | TRBJ1-4 | TRBD1 | few | TRBV20-1
TGCGCCAGCAGTCAATCGGCTAGGCAGAACTGCACCGGGGAGCTGTTTTTT | CASSQSARQNCTGELFF | TRBJ2-2 | . | . | TRBV23-1
TGTGCCAGCAGCTTTGGACCAGAGAATGAGCAGTTCTTC | CASSFGPENEQFF | TRBJ2-1 | . | . | TRBV27
TGTGCCAGCACCGGCGAAGAGACCCAGTACTTC | CASTGEETQYF | TRBJ2-5 | . | . | TRBV7-9